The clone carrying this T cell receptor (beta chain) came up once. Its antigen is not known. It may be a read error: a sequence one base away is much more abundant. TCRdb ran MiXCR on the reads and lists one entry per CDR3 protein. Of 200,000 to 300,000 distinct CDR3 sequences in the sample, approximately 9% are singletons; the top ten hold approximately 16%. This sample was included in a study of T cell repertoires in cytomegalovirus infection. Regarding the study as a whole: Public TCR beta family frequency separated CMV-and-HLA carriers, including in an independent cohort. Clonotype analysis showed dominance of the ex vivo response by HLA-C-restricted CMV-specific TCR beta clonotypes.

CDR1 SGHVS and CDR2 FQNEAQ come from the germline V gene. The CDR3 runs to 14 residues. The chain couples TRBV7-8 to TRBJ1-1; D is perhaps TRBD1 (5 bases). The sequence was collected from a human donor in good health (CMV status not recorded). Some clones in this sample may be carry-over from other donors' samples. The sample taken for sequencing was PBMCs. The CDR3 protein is CASSSRQLNTGAFF. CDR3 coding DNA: TGTGCCAGCAGCTCGAGACAGTTGAACACTGGAGCTTTCTTT.